These T cell receptor beta chains were read from a single sample in a study of response to subunit inactivated influenza vaccine. TCRdb re-analysed the RT-PCR reads in MiXCR, keeping a single row per CDR3 protein. This table holds 500,000 to 600,000 distinct CDR3 sequences, less than 10% found once. The sequencing here drew on PBMCs from blood, taken roughly 24 months after vaccination. The receptors here all came from a man between 50 and 75 years old who received an inactivated influenza vaccine. CDR3s include the opening cysteine and the closing phenylalanine or tryptophan. A D gene is named only where the DNA matches it firmly. Some rows have no size entry. The others give once, few or many, or a class for an expanded clone.

size | J | V | D | CDR3 | DNA
. | TRBJ2-2 | TRBV19 | . | CASSTTARVTGELFF | TGTGCCAGTAGTACAACTGCCAGGGTCACCGGGGAGCTGTTTTTT
few | TRBJ2-2 | TRBV9 | . | CASSVVPLLRGPNTGELFF | TGTGCCAGCAGCGTAGTTCCATTGCTCAGGGGCCCGAACACCGGGGAGCTGTTTTTT
. | TRBJ2-1 | TRBV7-8 | TRBD2 | CASSRPGLAGSYNEQFF | TGTGCCAGCAGCCGACCCGGACTAGCGGGATCCTACAATGAGCAGTTCTTC
many | TRBJ1-4 | TRBV12-3/TRBV12-4 | TRBD1 | CASRQQGDRGKLFF | TGTGCCAGCAGACAACAGGGGGATAGAGGAAAACTGTTTTTT
few | TRBJ2-1 | TRBV12-3/TRBV12-4 | TRBD2 | CASSDGLATFNEQFF | TGTGCCAGCAGTGACGGACTAGCCACCTTCAATGAGCAGTTCTTC
many | TRBJ1-3 | TRBV3-1 | . | CASSQKYGASGNTIYF | TGTGCCAGCAGCCAAAAGTACGGAGCTTCTGGAAACACCATATATTTT
few | TRBJ1-1 | TRBV27 | . | CASSLGVGNTEAFF | TGTGCCAGCAGTTTAGGGGTGGGGAACACTGAAGCTTTCTTT
few | TRBJ1-2 | TRBV18 | . | CASSSAEANYGYTF | TGTGCCAGCTCAAGTGCAGAAGCTAACTATGGCTACACCTTC
few | TRBJ2-7 | TRBV7-6 | . | CASSLVETATEQYF | TGTGCCAGCAGCTTAGTCGAGACAGCTACCGAGCAGTACTTC
few | TRBJ1-3 | TRBV3-1 | . | CASSPMGEARSGNTIYF | TGTGCCAGCAGCCCTATGGGGGAGGCCCGCTCTGGAAACACCATATATTTT
few | TRBJ2-2 | TRBV20-1 | . | CSAEGLRGGELFF | TGCAGTGCGGAGGGCCTTAGGGGCGGGGAGCTGTTTTTT
. | TRBJ1-1 | TRBV6-1 | TRBD1 | CASSPFEGANTEAFF | TGTGCCAGCAGTCCCTTTGAGGGGGCAAACACTGAAGCTTTCTTT
many | TRBJ2-2 | TRBV7-2 | . | CASSLATGTGELFF | TGTGCCAGCAGCTTAGCCACGGGCACCGGGGAGCTGTTTTTT
. | TRBJ2-4 | TRBV6-6 | . | CASSSRTEGIQYF | TGTGCCAGCAGTTCTCGGACAGAGGGCATTCAGTACTTC
. | TRBJ2-7 | TRBV6-5 | . | CASSYSGPIREQYF | TGTGCCAGCAGTTACTCAGGACCGATTCGGGAGCAGTACTTC
few | TRBJ1-4 | TRBV6-1 | TRBD1 | CAVRGQGDNEKLFF | TGTGCCGTTCGCGGACAGGGGGATAATGAAAAACTGTTTTTT
. | TRBJ2-7 | TRBV25-1 | . | CASSPSPGKDNTYEQYF | TGTGCCAGCAGTCCCTCCCCGGGTAAAGATAACACCTACGAGCAGTACTTC
. | TRBJ2-1 | TRBV29-1 | . | CSVVWGSSSYNEQFF | TGCAGCGTTGTATGGGGGTCGAGCTCCTACAATGAGCAGTTCTTC